This T cell receptor beta chain was sequenced for a study of CD8 T cells in Susac syndrome. RNA in amounts of roughly 0.5 to 1 ug was reverse transcribed with random hexamers. A multiplex approach, immunoSEQ multiplex PCR, amplified TCR beta CDR3 across 54 Vbeta and 13 Jbeta. TCRdb reprocessed the immunoSEQ multiplex PCR reads via MiXCR and lists one record per CDR3 protein. The table includes 350,000 to 550,000 distinct CDR3 sequences, more than 70% detected once. This clonotype was seen a single time. The germline gives CDR1 MNHEY, CDR2 SMNVEV (reference sequence). Unmatched junction bases numbered 9, after V lost 7 bases and J lost 9 bases. This CDR3 spans 13 amino acids. Peripheral blood CD8+ and CD4+ T cells were profiled by TCR beta sequencing.

The clonotype was recovered from a human donor with multiple sclerosis. This chain uses TRBV27 with TRBJ2-7; TRBD2 matches 10 bases. What was sequenced was CD8+ T cells from PBMCs. Here the CDR3 reads CASTGLASPAQYF. CDR3 DNA sequence: TGTGCCAGCACGGGACTAGCGAGTCCCGCGCAGTACTTC.